This T cell receptor (beta chain) appears in the sequencing data of a study of T cell repertoires in cytomegalovirus infection. One entry per CDR3 protein results from TCRdb running MiXCR on the reads. Found here are about 7,500 distinct CDR3 sequences, less than 70% of them singletons; the top ten hold about three quarters. Germline CDR1 SGHTA, CDR2 FQGNSA. Trimming cost V 2 bases and J 6 bases; bases outside gene matches: 7. This CDR3 spans 15 amino acids. Notes on the study in general: Totalled public TCR beta family frequency picked out people who carried CMV plus the relevant HLA.

This clonotype turned up a few times. Its antigen is undetermined. The chain recombines TRBV7-2 with TRBJ2-1, with 7 bases identical to TRBD2. The sequence derives from a human donor in good health (CMV status not recorded). Some clones in this sample may be carry-over from other donors' samples. Specimen: PBMCs, sequenced either directly or after in vitro stimulation (not recorded which). Here the CDR3 reads CASSLQGGVGNEQFF. The CDR3 DNA reads TGTGCCAGCAGCTTACAGGGAGGGGTCGGCAATGAGCAGTTCTTC.